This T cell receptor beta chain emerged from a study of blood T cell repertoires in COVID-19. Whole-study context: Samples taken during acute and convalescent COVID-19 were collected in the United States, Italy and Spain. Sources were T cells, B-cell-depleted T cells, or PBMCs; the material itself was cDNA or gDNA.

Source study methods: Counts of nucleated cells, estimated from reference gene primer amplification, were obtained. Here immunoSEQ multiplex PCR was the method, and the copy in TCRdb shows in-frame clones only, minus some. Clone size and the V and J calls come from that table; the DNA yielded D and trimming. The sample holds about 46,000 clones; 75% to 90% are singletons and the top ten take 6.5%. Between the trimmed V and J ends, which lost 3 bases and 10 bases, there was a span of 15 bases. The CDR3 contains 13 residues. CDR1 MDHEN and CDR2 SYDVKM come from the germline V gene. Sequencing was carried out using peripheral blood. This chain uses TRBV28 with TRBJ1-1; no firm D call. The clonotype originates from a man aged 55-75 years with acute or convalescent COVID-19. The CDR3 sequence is CASSFRRGVGAFF. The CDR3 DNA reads TGTGCCAGCAGTTTTCGTCGGGGAGTTGGAGCTTTCTTT.